What follows are 18 T cell receptor beta chains derived from one specimen sequenced in a study of blood T cell repertoires in COVID-19. The assay was immunoSEQ multiplex PCR, and TCRdb's table has in-frame clones only and misses some. There are 270,000 or so clones in the sample; 82% occur only once, and under 3.5% lies in the top ten. The sample taken for sequencing was peripheral blood. These receptors were obtained from a woman aged 18-29 years with acute or convalescent COVID-19.

This clone was recorded once. V gene TRBV30 combines with J gene TRBJ1-4; D gene unclear. Trimming stripped 1 base from V and 2 bases from J, with 8 bases between. The CDR3 is made up of 14 amino acids. Per germline, CDR1 GTSNPN and CDR2 SVGIG (reference sequence). The CDR3 DNA follows: TGTGCCTGGAGTGGAGGTTATACTAATGAAAAACTGTTTTTT. It is translated as CAWSGGYTNEKLFF.

V is TRBV29-1 and J is TRBJ2-7; a possible D gene is TRBD2 (6 bases). V was clipped by 7 bases and J by 6 bases, with 19 bases between them. Germline-derived CDR1 and CDR2 are SQVTM and ANQGSEA. This CDR3 is built from 13 residues. Here the CDR3 reads CSAVGEDVSEQYF. The DNA of the CDR3 is TGCAGCGCCGTCGGGGAGGATGTTAGCGAGCAGTACTTC.

The J gene is TRBJ1-2, the V gene TRBV2, with D possibly matching TRBD1 (6 bases). Trimming took 8 bases from V and 9 from J, leaving 22 bases between them. CDR3 length: 14 residues. The V gene's germline CDR1 is SNHLY and CDR2 FYNNEI. For the CDR3, the DNA is TGTGCCAGCTGCCCACAGGGAAAATTATACAGCTACACCTTC. It translates to CASCPQGKLYSYTF.

This rearrangement joins TRBV5-1 to TRBJ1-2; 7 bases align to TRBD1. The germline V gene encodes CDR1 SGHRS and CDR2 YFSETQ. J gave up 7 bases and V 4 bases, and 4 bases lay outside the gene matches. This CDR3 region has 12 residues. The CDR3 sequence is CASSRDRAGYTF. CDR3 bases: TGCGCCAGCAGCCGGGACAGAGCTGGCTACACCTTC.

This chain joins TRBV6-4 and TRBJ2-1; 9 bases are shared with TRBD2. The CDR3 loop spans 17 amino acids. Per germline, CDR1 MRHNA and CDR2 SNTAGT. V dropped 6 bases and J dropped 0; count of bases not matched to a gene: 9. The CDR3 sequence is CASSPGLAFSSYNEQFF. In DNA form, the CDR3 reads TGTGCCAGCAGCCCGGGACTAGCCTTCAGCTCCTACAATGAGCAGTTCTTC.

The chain links TRBV4-3 to TRBJ1-1, with TRBD1 matching 7 bases. CDR1 and CDR2 from the germline V gene are LGHNA and YSLEER. Losses at the gene ends were 0 bases for V and 6 bases for J; bases not matched to a gene: 10. The CDR3 is made up of 16 amino acids. Here the CDR3 reads CASSQETQQGIAEAFF. CDR3 DNA sequence: TGCGCCAGCAGCCAAGAAACTCAACAGGGGATCGCTGAAGCTTTCTTT.

The chain uses TRBV6-2 or TRBV6-3 and TRBJ2-7; D unclear. V was trimmed by 2 bases and J by 7 bases, leaving 9 bases between them. This CDR3 spans 12 amino acids. The germline V gene has CDR1 MNHEY and CDR2 SVGEGT. CDR3 in DNA: TGTGCCAGCAGTTACGTGATGAGGGAGCAGTACTTC. Protein product: CASSYVMREQYF.

The V gene is TRBV10-2, the J gene TRBJ2-7, with 9 bases that match TRBD2. The CDR3 length is 13 residues. CDR1 is WSHSY and CDR2 is SAAADI in the germline V gene. With 7 bases clipped from V and 4 bases from J, the junction kept 5 bases outside the gene matches. The CDR3 sequence: CASKASGVYEQYF. In nucleotides, the CDR3 is TGCGCCAGCAAGGCTAGCGGGGTGTACGAGCAGTACTTC.

This sequence joins TRBV7-2 and TRBJ2-7, with a possible D match to TRBD1 (5 bases). Germline CDR1 is SGHTA and CDR2 is FQGNSA. The CDR3 spans 14 residues. V was trimmed by 3 bases and J by 0 bases, leaving 9 bases between them. The CDR3 here is CASSFGAASYEQYF. CDR3 DNA sequence: TGTGCCAGCAGCTTTGGGGCAGCCTCCTACGAGCAGTACTTC.

V usage is TRBV2 and J usage is TRBJ1-4, with TRBD1 as a possible D gene (6 bases). This CDR3 is 15 amino acids long. Trimming left V 0 bases short and J 8 bases short, with 13 bases between. In germline, CDR1 is SNHLY, CDR2 FYNNEI. The CDR3 loop reads CASSEAWGRYEKLFF. CDR3 DNA: TGTGCCAGCAGTGAAGCGTGGGGGCGTTACGAAAAACTGTTTTTT.

J is TRBJ1-2 and V is TRBV6-5, with a weak D call TRBD1 (6 bases). Germline CDR1 and CDR2: MNHEY and SVGAGI. Trimming cost V 6 bases and J 4 bases, with 18 bases left between them. This CDR3 contains 15 residues. CDR3 sequence: CASSDSWGGAYGYTF. The CDR3 region has the DNA TGTGCCAGCAGCGACAGTTGGGGGGGCGCCTATGGCTACACCTTC.

This clone was seen ten or more times. Other DNA sequences in this specimen translate into the identical CDR3. The CDR3 here is CASSPAGGGSYEQYF. In nucleotides, the CDR3 is TGTGCCAGCAGCCCCGCGGGAGGGGGATCCTACGAGCAGTACTTC. The chain couples TRBV6-2 or TRBV6-3 to TRBJ2-7; 9 nucleotides align to TRBD2. There are 15 residues in the CDR3. Germline assignment: CDR1 MNHEY and CDR2 SVGEGT. The V gene end was trimmed by 6 bases and the J gene end by 1 base; junction bases not matched to a gene: 7.

CDR3 residues: CASSLAPGQGGETQYF. Written as DNA, the CDR3 is TGTGCCAGCAGCTTAGCCCCCGGACAGGGAGGAGAGACCCAGTACTTC. The chain links TRBV7-2 to TRBJ2-5; 8 bases map to TRBD1. The CDR3 is made up of 16 amino acids. Unmatched junction bases numbered 7, after V lost 0 bases and J lost 4 bases. The V gene's germline CDR1 is SGHTA and CDR2 FQGNSA.

Note on this clone: This same CDR3 is encoded by further DNA sequences in the sample. V and J are TRBV11-2 and TRBJ2-3, with TRBD1 identical over 8 bases. The CDR3 contains 16 residues. The junction had 8 bases not matched to a gene; V was cut back by 6 bases and J by 0 bases. Germline-derived CDR1 and CDR2 are SGHAT and FQNNGV. For the CDR3, the DNA is TGTGCCAGCAGTTCCGGACAGGGACGGAGCACAGATACGCAGTATTTT. This sequence encodes CASSSGQGRSTDTQYF.

This chain uses TRBV29-1 with TRBJ1-2; TRBD1 aligns across 8 bases. The germline gives CDR1 SQVTM, CDR2 ANQGSEA. This CDR3 spans 15 amino acids. Trimming removed 3 bases from V and 2 bases from J; junction bases left unmatched: 8. CDR3 in DNA: TGCAGCGTTGAGGACGGACAGGGACCCAACTATGGCTACACCTTC. Translated, it gives CSVEDGQGPNYGYTF.

The chain combines TRBV12-3 or TRBV12-4 with TRBJ1-1, with D unclear. The CDR3 is made up of 12 amino acids. Trimming took 3 bases from V and 11 from J, leaving 13 bases between them. The CDR3 sequence is CASSFRGVGAFF. The CDR3 DNA follows: TGTGCCAGCAGTTTTCGGGGTGTAGGTGCTTTCTTT.

This clone showed up just a few times. The chain joins TRBV6-6 to TRBJ1-2, with a weak D call TRBD1 (5 bases). Trimming pared 5 bases from V and 1 base from J, leaving 11 bases between. This CDR3 contains 14 residues. CDR1 is MNHNY, CDR2 SVGAGI, per germline (reference sequence). The CDR3 sequence: CASSRGDLNYGYTF. As DNA, the CDR3 is TGTGCCAGCAGTCGGGGCGACCTTAACTATGGCTACACCTTC.

The chain carries TRBV4-1 and TRBJ1-4; D is unclear. The CDR3 length is 15 residues. Deletions cut 4 bases from V and 0 bases from J, with 9 bases between. The V gene's germline CDR1 is MGHRA and CDR2 YSYEKL. CDR3 residues: CASSLPGTTNEKLFF. As DNA, the CDR3 is TGCGCCAGCAGCCTCCCGGGAACAACTAATGAAAAACTGTTTTTT.